The TCR beta chain described here comes from a study of blood T cell repertoires in COVID-19. Study at large: Acute-phase and convalescent COVID-19 samples originated in the United States, Italy and Spain.

Deletions cut 3 bases from V and 5 bases from J, with 8 bases between. Germline CDR1 is MNHEY and CDR2 is SMNVEV (reference sequence). The CDR3 spans 12 residues. The table came from immunoSEQ multiplex PCR; TCRdb's copy has only in-frame clones and leaves some out. The top ten clones hold 3.5% to 4.5% of a sample with about 87,000 clones, around three quarters of them seen once. The V gene is TRBV27, the J gene TRBJ2-7; perhaps TRBD2 as D (6 bases). The TCR comes from a woman aged 45-59 years with acute or convalescent COVID-19. Input material: peripheral blood. The CDR3 bases are TGTGCCAGCAGTTTTGGAGGGAACGAGCAGTACTTC. This translates into CASSFGGNEQYF.